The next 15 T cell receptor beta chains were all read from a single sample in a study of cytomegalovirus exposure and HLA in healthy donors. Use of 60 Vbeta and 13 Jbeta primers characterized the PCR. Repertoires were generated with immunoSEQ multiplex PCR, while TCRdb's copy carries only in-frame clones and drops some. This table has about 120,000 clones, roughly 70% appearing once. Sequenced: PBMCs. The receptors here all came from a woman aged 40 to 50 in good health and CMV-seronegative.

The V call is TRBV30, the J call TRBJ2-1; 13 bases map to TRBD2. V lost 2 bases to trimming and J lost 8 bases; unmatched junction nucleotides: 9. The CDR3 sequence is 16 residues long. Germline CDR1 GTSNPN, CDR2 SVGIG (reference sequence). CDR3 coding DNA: TGTGCCTGGAGTCTATCACTAGCGGGAGGGCCGTATGAGCAGTTCTTC. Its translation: CAWSLSLAGGPYEQFF.

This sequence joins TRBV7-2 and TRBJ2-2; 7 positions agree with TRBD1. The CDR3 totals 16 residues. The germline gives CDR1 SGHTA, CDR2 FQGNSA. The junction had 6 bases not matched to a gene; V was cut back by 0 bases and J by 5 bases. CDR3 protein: CASSLAIGGVTGELFF. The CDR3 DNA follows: TGTGCCAGCAGCTTAGCGATAGGGGGCGTGACCGGGGAGCTGTTTTTT.

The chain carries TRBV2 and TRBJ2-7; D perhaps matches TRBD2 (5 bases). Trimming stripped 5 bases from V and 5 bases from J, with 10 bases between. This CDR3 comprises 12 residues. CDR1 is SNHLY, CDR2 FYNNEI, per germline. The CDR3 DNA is TGTGCCAGCAGTACTACTAGTCACGAGCAGTACTTC. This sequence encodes CASSTTSHEQYF.

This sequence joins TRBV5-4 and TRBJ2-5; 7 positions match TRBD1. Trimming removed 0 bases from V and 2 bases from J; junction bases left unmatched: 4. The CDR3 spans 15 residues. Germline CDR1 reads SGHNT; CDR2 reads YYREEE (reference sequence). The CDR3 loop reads CASSLGWTGQETQYF. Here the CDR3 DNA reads TGTGCCAGCAGCTTGGGGTGGACAGGACAAGAGACCCAGTACTTC. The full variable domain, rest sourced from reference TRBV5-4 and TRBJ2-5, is ETGVTQSPTHLIKTRGQQVTLRCSSQSGHNTVSWYQQALGQGPQFIFQYYREEENGRGNFPPRFSGLQFPNYSSELNVNALELDDSALYLCASSLGWTGQETQYFGPGTRLLVL.

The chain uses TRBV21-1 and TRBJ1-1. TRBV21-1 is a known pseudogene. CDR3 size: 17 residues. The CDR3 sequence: CASSKAGGGALNTEAFF. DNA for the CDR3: TGTGCCAGCAGCAAAGCAGGCGGGGGGGCGCTGAACACTGAAGCTTTCTTT.

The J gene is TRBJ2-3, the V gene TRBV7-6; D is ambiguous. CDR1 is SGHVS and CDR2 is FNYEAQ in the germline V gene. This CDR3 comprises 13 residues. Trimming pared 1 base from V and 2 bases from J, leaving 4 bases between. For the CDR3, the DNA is TGTGCCAGCAGCTTAGTACTCACAGATACGCAGTATTTT. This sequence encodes CASSLVLTDTQYF.

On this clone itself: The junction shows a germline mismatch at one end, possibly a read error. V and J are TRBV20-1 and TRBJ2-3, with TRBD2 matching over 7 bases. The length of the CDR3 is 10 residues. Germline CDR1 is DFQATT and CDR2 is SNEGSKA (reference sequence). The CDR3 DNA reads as TGCAGTGCCACTAGCGTCCTCCCAATTTTT. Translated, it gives CSATSVLPIF.

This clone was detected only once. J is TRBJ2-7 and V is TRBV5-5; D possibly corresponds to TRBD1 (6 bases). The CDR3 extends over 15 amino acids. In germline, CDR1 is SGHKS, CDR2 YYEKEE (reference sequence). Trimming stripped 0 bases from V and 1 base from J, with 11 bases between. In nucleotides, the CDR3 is TGTGCCAGCAGCTTGGACAGGGCGTTATCCTACGAGCAGTACTTC. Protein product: CASSLDRALSYEQYF.

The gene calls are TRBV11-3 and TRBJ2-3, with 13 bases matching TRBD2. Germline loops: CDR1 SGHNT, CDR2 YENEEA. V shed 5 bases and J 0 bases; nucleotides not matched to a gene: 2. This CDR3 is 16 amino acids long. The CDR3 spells CASSPGLAGSTDTQYF. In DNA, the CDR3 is TGTGCCAGCAGCCCGGGACTAGCGGGGAGCACAGATACGCAGTATTTT.

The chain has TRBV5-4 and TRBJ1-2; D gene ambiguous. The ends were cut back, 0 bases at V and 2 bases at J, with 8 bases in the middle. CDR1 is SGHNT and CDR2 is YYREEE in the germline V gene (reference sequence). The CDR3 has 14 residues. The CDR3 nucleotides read TGTGCCAGCAGCTTGGATGCCAGAAACTATGGCTACACCTTC. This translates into CASSLDARNYGYTF.

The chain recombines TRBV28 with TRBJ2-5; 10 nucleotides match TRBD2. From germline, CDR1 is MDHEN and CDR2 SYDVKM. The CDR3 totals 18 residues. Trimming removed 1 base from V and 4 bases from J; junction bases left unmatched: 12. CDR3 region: CASSLSRYSSGGGETQYF. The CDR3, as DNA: TGTGCCAGCAGTTTATCCCGCTACTCAAGCGGGGGGGGAGAGACCCAGTACTTC.

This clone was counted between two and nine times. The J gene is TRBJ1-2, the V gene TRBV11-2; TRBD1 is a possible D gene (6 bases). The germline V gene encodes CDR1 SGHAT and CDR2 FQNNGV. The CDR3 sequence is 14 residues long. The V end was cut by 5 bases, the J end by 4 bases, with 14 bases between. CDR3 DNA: TGTGCCAGCAGCCCCACAGGGTCCTTCTATGGCTACACCTTC. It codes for CASSPTGSFYGYTF.

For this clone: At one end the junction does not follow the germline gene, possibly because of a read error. CDR3 protein: CASSPNRLAEEAQYF. DNA of the CDR3: TGTGCCAGCAGCCCTAATAGACTAGCTGAAGAGGCCCAGTACTTC. The chain is built from TRBV11-1 and TRBJ2-5; 7 nucleotides match TRBD2. Germline V lookup: CDR1 SGHAT, CDR2 FQDESV (reference sequence). This CDR3 region has 15 residues. The full variable domain, with the rest looked up from reference TRBV11-1 and TRBJ2-5, is EAEVAQSPRYKITEKSQAVAFWCDPISGHATLYWYRQILGQGPELLVQFQDESVVDDSQLPKDRFSAERLKGVDSTLKIQPAELGDSAMYLCASSPNRLAEEAQYFGPGTRLLVL.

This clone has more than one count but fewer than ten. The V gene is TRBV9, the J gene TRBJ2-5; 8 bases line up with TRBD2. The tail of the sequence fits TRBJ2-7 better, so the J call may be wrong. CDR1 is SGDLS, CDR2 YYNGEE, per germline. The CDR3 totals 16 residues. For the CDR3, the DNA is TGTGCCAGCAGCGTAGGCCCAGCGGGGGCCTCCTACGAGCAGTACTTC. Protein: CASSVGPAGASYEQYF.

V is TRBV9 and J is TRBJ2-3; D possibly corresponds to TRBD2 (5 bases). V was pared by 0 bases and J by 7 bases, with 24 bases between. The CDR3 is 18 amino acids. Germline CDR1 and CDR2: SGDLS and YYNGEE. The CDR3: CASSVGGEGAGLTNTQYF. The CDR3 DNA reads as TGTGCCAGCAGCGTAGGTGGTGAGGGAGCTGGTCTTACGAATACGCAGTATTTT.